Each of the 13 T cell receptor beta chains below was sequenced from the same sample in a study of blood T cell repertoires in COVID-19. The assay was immunoSEQ multiplex PCR, and TCRdb's table has in-frame clones only and misses some. The sample records around 150,000 clones, around 90% being singletons. The source material was peripheral blood. Every receptor here comes from a man aged 55 to 70 with acute or convalescent COVID-19.

The genes are TRBV5-1 and TRBJ1-2; D is unresolved. The CDR3 has 14 amino acids. Germline loops: CDR1 SGHRS, CDR2 YFSETQ. V dropped 0 bases and J dropped 5 bases, with 11 bases sitting between them. The CDR3: CASSLVDGEYGYTF. The CDR3 DNA reads TGCGCCAGCAGCTTGGTTGACGGGGAGTATGGCTACACCTTC.

CDR3 region: CASSIDYNTEAFF. As DNA, the CDR3 is TGTGCCAGTAGTATAGACTATAACACTGAAGCTTTCTTT. The chain has TRBV19 and TRBJ1-1; unclear D gene. Deletions cut 0 bases from V and 2 bases from J, with 4 bases between. Per germline, CDR1 LNHDA and CDR2 SQIVND (reference sequence). The CDR3 covers 13 residues.

The rearrangement uses TRBV5-4 and TRBJ1-1; D remains ambiguous. V shed 5 bases and J shed 7 bases, with 18 bases lying between them. CDR3 length: 14 residues. Germline V lookup: CDR1 SGHNT, CDR2 YYREEE (reference sequence). CDR3: CASSPRTYAIEAFF. CDR3 in DNA: TGTGCCAGCAGTCCTAGGACTTACGCGATTGAAGCTTTCTTT. The complete variable domain, with remaining parts taken from reference TRBV5-4 and TRBJ1-1, reads ETGVTQSPTHLIKTRGQQVTLRCSSQSGHNTVSWYQQALGQGPQFIFQYYREEENGRGNFPPRFSGLQFPNYSSELNVNALELDDSALYLCASSPRTYAIEAFFGQGTRLTVV.

The rearrangement uses TRBV19 and TRBJ1-2; D not certain. The CDR3 has 13 amino acids. In germline, CDR1 is LNHDA, CDR2 SQIVND (reference sequence). Trimming cost V 8 bases and J 8 bases, with 18 bases left between them. The CDR3 reads CASRESALEGYTF. The DNA for the CDR3 is TGTGCCAGTCGAGAGAGCGCACTTGAGGGCTACACCTTC.

The V gene is TRBV21-1, the J gene TRBJ1-5. TRBV21-1 is a pseudogene segment. The CDR3 is 17 residues long. The CDR3 DNA follows: TGTGCCAGCAGCAAAGTTGAGGCAGTTTTTAGCAATCAGCCCCAGCATTTT. Its protein product is CASSKVEAVFSNQPQHF.

This chain links TRBV12-5 with TRBJ1-5; 7 positions agree with TRBD1. The CDR3 runs 16 residues. CDR1 is LGHNT and CDR2 is FRNRAP in the germline V gene. Germline trimming cut 4 bases from V and 5 bases from J; bases unmatched to any gene: 11. CDR3 bases: TGTGCTAGTGGTTCCCCCGGGACAGCGAACTATCAGCCCCAGCATTTT. Protein sequence: CASGSPGTANYQPQHF.

V gene TRBV3-1 (or the pseudogene TRBV3-2) combines with J gene TRBJ1-2, with D unclear. V lost 5 bases and J lost 8, with 12 bases in between. The germline V gene has CDR1 LGHDT and CDR2 YNNKEL (reference sequence). CDR3 length: 12 amino acids. The CDR3 DNA reads as TGTGCCAGCAGCACGCGGGAACTCGGCTACACCTTC. Translation: CASSTRELGYTF.

This rearrangement joins TRBV19 to TRBJ1-6, with 7 bases that match TRBD1. There are 15 residues in the CDR3. J gave up 11 bases and V 4 bases, and 11 bases lay outside the gene matches. Germline assignment: CDR1 LNHDA and CDR2 SQIVND (reference sequence). CDR3 nucleotide sequence: TGTGCCAGTAGTAATCGCCGGGACAGACATCCACCCCTCCACTTT. Its translation is CASSNRRDRHPPLHF. Full variable domain (rest looked up from reference TRBV19 and TRBJ1-6): DGGITQSPKYLFRKEGQNVTLSCEQNLNHDAMYWYRQDPGQGLRLIYYSQIVNDFQKGDIAEGYSVSREKKESFPLTVTSAQKNPTAFYLCASSNRRDRHPPLHFGNGTRLTVT.

This clone came up many times. CDR3 in amino acids: CASSTNPGMNTEAFF. CDR3 nucleotides: TGTGCCAGCAGCACCAACCCCGGGATGAACACTGAAGCTTTCTTT. V gene TRBV11-2 combines with J gene TRBJ1-1; D is unresolved. CDR3 length: 15 residues. V lost 5 bases to trimming and J lost 0 bases, with 13 bases between them. Looked up from germline, CDR1 is SGHAT and CDR2 is FQNNGV.

The chain has TRBV7-6 and TRBJ2-3; possibly TRBD2 for D (7 bases). With 4 bases removed from V and 3 bases from J, the gap between germline ends came to 17 bases. CDR1 and CDR2 (germline): SGHVS, FNYEAQ. The CDR3 is made up of 16 amino acids. CDR3 sequence: CASSWGGARLTDTQYF. CDR3 bases: TGTGCCAGCAGCTGGGGGGGGGCAAGGTTGACAGATACGCAGTATTTT.

The genes are TRBV7-9 and TRBJ1-2; D gene unclear. Per germline, CDR1 SEHNR and CDR2 FQNEAQ (reference sequence). The CDR3 sequence is 15 residues long. V lost 0 bases to trimming and J lost 4 bases, with 12 bases between them. CDR3 loop: CASSLAEGFSYGYTF. CDR3 coding DNA: TGTGCCAGCAGCTTAGCGGAGGGTTTTAGCTATGGCTACACCTTC.

V usage is TRBV7-9 and J usage is TRBJ1-3; 7 bases map to TRBD1. There are 15 residues in the CDR3. Germline assignment: CDR1 SEHNR and CDR2 FQNEAQ (reference sequence). Unmatched junction bases numbered 3, after V lost 4 bases and J lost 0 bases. The DNA of the CDR3 is TGTGCCAGCAGCTCCGACAGGGCCTCTGGAAACACCATATATTTT. This sequence encodes CASSSDRASGNTIYF.

This chain connects TRBV6-1 to TRBJ2-4; D remains unclear. The CDR3 runs 11 residues. The V end lost 3 bases, the J end lost 6 bases, and 3 bases lay between the germline ends. In germline, CDR1 is MNHNS, CDR2 SASEGT. The chain's CDR3 is CASSDINIQYF. The CDR3 DNA sequence: TGTGCCAGCAGTGACATAAACATTCAGTACTTC.